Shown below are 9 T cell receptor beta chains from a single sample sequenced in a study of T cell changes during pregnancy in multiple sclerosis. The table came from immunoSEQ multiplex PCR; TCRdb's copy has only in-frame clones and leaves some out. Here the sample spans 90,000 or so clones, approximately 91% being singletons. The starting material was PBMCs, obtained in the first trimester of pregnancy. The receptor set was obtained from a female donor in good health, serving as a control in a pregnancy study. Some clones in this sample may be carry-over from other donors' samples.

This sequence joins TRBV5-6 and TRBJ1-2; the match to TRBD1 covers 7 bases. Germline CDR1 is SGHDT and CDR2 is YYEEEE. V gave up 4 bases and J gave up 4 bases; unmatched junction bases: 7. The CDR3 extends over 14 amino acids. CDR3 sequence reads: CASSPGTASYGYTF. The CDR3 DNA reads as TGTGCCAGCAGCCCGGGGACAGCTTCCTATGGCTACACCTTC.

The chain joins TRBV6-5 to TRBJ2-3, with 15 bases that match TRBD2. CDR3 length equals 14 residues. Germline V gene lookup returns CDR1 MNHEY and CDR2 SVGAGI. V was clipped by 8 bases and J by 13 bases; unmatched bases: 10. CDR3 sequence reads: CASGIGLAGGPEYF. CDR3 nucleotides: TGTGCCAGCGGAATCGGACTAGCGGGGGGGCCCGAGTATTTT.

CDR3 residues: CASSLSTGQPHGEQYF. CDR3 in DNA: TGTGCCAGCAGCTTGTCGACAGGACAACCTCATGGGGAGCAGTACTTC. The V gene is TRBV5-6, the J gene TRBJ2-7; TRBD1 is a possible D gene (6 bases). This CDR3 has 16 amino acids. Germline values: CDR1 SGHDT, CDR2 YYEEEE. With 1 base removed from V and 7 bases from J, the gap between germline ends came to 21 bases.

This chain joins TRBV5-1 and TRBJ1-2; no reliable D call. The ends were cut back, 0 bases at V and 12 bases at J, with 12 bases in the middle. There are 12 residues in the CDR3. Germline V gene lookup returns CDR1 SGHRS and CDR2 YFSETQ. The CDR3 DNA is TGCGCCAGCAGCTTGGGTTCTAGTCCCCACACCTTC. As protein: CASSLGSSPHTF.

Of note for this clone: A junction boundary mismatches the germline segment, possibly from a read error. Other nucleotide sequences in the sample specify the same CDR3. Here the CDR3 reads CASSLAGGSSYEQYF. CDR3 nucleotides: TGTGCCAGCAGCCTAGCGGGAGGGAGCTCCTACGAGCAGTACTTC. This sequence joins TRBV7-2 and TRBJ2-7, with TRBD2 identical over 12 bases. The CDR3 is 15 residues long. The germline CDR1 and CDR2 sequences are SGHTA and FQGNSA. The full variable domain, its missing parts supplied by reference TRBV7-2 and TRBJ2-7, is GAGVSQSPSNKVTEKGKDVELRCDPISGHTALYWYRQSLGQGLEFLIYFQGNSAPDKSGLPSDRFSAERTGGSVSTLTIQRTQQEDSAVYLCASSLAGGSSYEQYFGPGTRLTVT.

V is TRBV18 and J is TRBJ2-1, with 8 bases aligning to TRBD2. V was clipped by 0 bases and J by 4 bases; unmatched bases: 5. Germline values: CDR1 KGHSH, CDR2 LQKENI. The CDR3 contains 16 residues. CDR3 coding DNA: TGTGCCAGCTCACCACCGTCTAGCGGGCCTTACAATGAGCAGTTCTTC. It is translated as CASSPPSSGPYNEQFF. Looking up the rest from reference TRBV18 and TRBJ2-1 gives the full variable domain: NAGVMQNPRHLVRRRGQEARLRCSPMKGHSHVYWYRQLPEEGLKFMVYLQKENIIDESGMPKERFSAEFPKEGPSILRIQQVVRGDSAAYFCASSPPSSGPYNEQFFGPGTRLTVL.

The CDR3 reads CASSQGVNSPLHF. CDR3 coding DNA: TGTGCCAGCAGCCAAGGGGTGAATTCACCCCTCCACTTT. The V and J genes are TRBV7-3 and TRBJ1-6; D is perhaps TRBD1 (5 bases). The V and J ends lost 5 bases and 7 bases respectively, with 9 bases between them. Germline assignment: CDR1 SGHTA and CDR2 FQGTGA. CDR3 size: 13 residues.

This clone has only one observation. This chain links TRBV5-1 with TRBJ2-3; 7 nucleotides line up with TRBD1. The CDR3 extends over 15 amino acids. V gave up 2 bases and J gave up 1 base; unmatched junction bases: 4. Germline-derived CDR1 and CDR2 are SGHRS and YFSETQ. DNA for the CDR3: TGCGCCAGCAGCTTTAGGCAGGGGGGCACAGATACGCAGTATTTT. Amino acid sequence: CASSFRQGGTDTQYF.

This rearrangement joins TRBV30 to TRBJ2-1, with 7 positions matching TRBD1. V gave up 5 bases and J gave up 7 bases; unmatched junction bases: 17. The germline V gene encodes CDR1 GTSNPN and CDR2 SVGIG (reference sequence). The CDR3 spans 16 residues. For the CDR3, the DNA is TGTGCCTGGGGCCGGAGCATCCGACAGGGTCGGAATGAGCAGTTCTTC. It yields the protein CAWGRSIRQGRNEQFF.